This T cell receptor beta chain stems from a study of CD8+ T cells in alopecia areata. Study-wide background: Oral tofacitinib, 5 to 10 mg twice daily, was given in an open-label trial. Tofacitinib lasted 6 to 18 months, then 6 months off drug.

The study's findings and limits: For lesional scalp, especially alopecia totalis/universalis, clonality was higher than in normal scalp.

Sequencing relied on a cDNA template that was reverse transcribed from extracted RNA. Assay used: immunoSEQ multiplex PCR; TCRdb lists only in-frame clones, some missing. The table lists fewer than 150,000 clones, 35% to 45% of them singletons. CDR3 size: 13 residues. Trimming cost V 4 bases and J 2 bases, with 8 bases left between them. Germline V gene sequence: CDR1 SGHTA, CDR2 FQGTGA. In regard to this clone: Its matching antigen is unknown.

Alopecia areata patients had lesional scalp punch biopsies and peripheral blood taken from them. The sequence was obtained from a human donor with alopecia areata. The sample taken for sequencing was CD4+ T cells sorted from blood. The chain links TRBV7-3 to TRBJ2-5; D not certain. The CDR3 nucleotides are TGTGCCAGCAGCTCCTCAGGTCAAGAGACCCAGTACTTC. Its protein is CASSSSGQETQYF.